This T cell receptor (beta chain) was found in a study of CD8 T cells in Susac syndrome. CDR1 and CDR2 from the germline V gene are MNHEY and SVGEGT. With 4 bases removed from V and 3 bases from J, the gap between germline ends came to 8 bases. This CDR3 spans 13 amino acids. This clonotype has more than one count but fewer than ten. From blood CD8+ and CD4+ T cells, TCR beta sequences were generated. The CD8+ and CD4+ T cells were negatively isolated, with the TEMRA cells enriched by FACS. Random hexamers were used to reverse transcribe 0.5 to 1 ug of RNA. TCRdb ran MiXCR on the immunoSEQ multiplex PCR reads and lists one entry per CDR3 protein. Among fewer than 150,000 distinct CDR3 sequences, 90% to 95% were seen once, and the ten largest hold just under 0.095%.

This TCR came from a human donor with multiple sclerosis. The chain carries TRBV6-2 or TRBV6-3 and TRBJ2-3; D call uncertain. Sequencing used CD4+ T cells from PBMCs. The CDR3 bases are TGTGCCAGCAGTTTGTGGGGAACAGATACGCAGTATTTT. Translating it yields CASSLWGTDTQYF.